This T cell receptor (beta chain) was sequenced during a study of blood T cell repertoires in COVID-19. Study-level information: T cells, B-cell-depleted T cells, or PBMCs provided the cDNA or gDNA that served as material.

Enrollees, about 18 to 95 years old, lived in approximately 25 US areas. Cohort assignment relied on participant-reported clinical history. The V gene's germline CDR1 is MNHEY and CDR2 SMNVEV (reference sequence). Trimming cost V 3 bases and J 0 bases, with 10 bases left between them. The CDR3 length is 15 residues. Authors' methods: Estimated nucleated cell counts came from reference gene primer amplification. Clones were read by immunoSEQ multiplex PCR, and TCRdb kept only the in-frame ones, dropping some. Clone size and V and J calls were adopted from that table, with D and trimming inferred from the DNA. The repertoire consists of 150,000 to 200,000 clones, with around four fifths occurring once and the leading ten covering roughly 13%.

Sequencing was performed on PBMCs or T cells enriched from blood (not recorded which). This receptor was identified in a woman aged 60-75 years who had recovered from COVID-19. This chain joins TRBV27 and TRBJ2-3; unclear D gene. CDR3 coding DNA: TGTGCCAGCAGTTTGGCAGGTTCTAGCACAGATACGCAGTATTTT. Translated: CASSLAGSSTDTQYF.